This TCR beta chain derives from a study of blood T cell repertoires in COVID-19. In this sample, this clone turned up once. This specimen includes other DNA sequences encoding the same CDR3. Only in-frame clones appear in the TCRdb table, and some are missing; sequencing was by immunoSEQ multiplex PCR. The table includes 150,000 to 200,000 clones, less than 90% detected once. The source is a woman between 70 and 85 years old with COVID-19, enrolled during active disease. The sample was peripheral blood.

The DNA for the CDR3 is TGTGCCAGCTCACCACGCGGAGGGATGGACACTGAAGCTTTCTTT. This gives the protein CASSPRGGMDTEAFF. This chain links TRBV18 with TRBJ1-1; D is undetermined. The length of the CDR3 is 15 residues. Germline V gives CDR1 KGHSH, CDR2 LQKENI. Trimming shortened V by 1 base and J by 3 bases, and 12 bases separated the two germline ends.